Listed below are T cell receptor beta chains from one sample, sequenced in a study of blood T cells in healthy people across ages. MiXCR, run by TCRdb on the 5' RACE reads, gives a single entry per CDR3 protein. The sample yields approximately 1.5 million distinct CDR3 sequences, roughly 32% seen once. The material sequenced was blood. The receptor source for this set is a woman aged 25 to 45 in good health. Both conserved end residues are trimmed from each CDR3. D genes are given only for firm matches. Rows give clone size only sometimes, using once, few, many, or a class for an expanded clone.

13 TRBJ2-5 TRBV7-2 TRBD2 many ASSLGWTREETQY
11 TRBJ2-7 TRBV29-1 TRBD2 - SGGGLAAYEQY
11 TRBJ2-3 TRBV2 - few ASSWDRTDTQY
12 TRBJ1-2 TRBV5-1 - - ASSLDRTFGGYT
17 TRBJ2-3 TRBV20-1 - - SAYDGQTRIGGPFDTQY
14 TRBJ2-7 TRBV10-3 TRBD1 - AISVTTGQGLNEQY
10 TRBJ1-6 TRBV4-1 - - ASRDGGFALH
14 TRBJ1-1 TRBV5-1 - - ASSLAGGWLNTEAF
11 TRBJ1-2 TRBV29-1 - - SVGPGTNYGYT
11 TRBJ1-1 TRBV7-9 - - ASTQGSHTEAF
12 TRBJ1-5 TRBV9 - few ASSGRDSNQPQH
12 TRBJ2-5 TRBV7-9 - - ASSSTGLVETQY
12 TRBJ2-5 TRBV12-3/TRBV12-4 TRBD2 - ASSYSGRSETQY
14 TRBJ2-6 TRBV5-1 - - ASSPKPGSGANVLT
15 TRBJ2-3 TRBV13 TRBD2 - ASSLGRRAGDTDTQY
11 - TRBV27 TRBD2 few ASKTSGYYEQY
13 TRBJ1-4 TRBV20-1 - few SARDLRGGDTKLF
11 - TRBV25-1 TRBD2 - ASTSASGDEQY
12 TRBJ1-1 TRBV20-1 TRBD1 - SARIGTGNTEAF
16 TRBJ2-7 TRBV15 TRBD2 - ATSPEGVGLAANHEQY
14 TRBJ2-5 TRBV7-2 TRBD1 - ASSLRAGTGNNEQY
14 TRBJ2-3 TRBV6-6 TRBD2 - ASSYAGAGSTDAQY
13 TRBJ1-3 TRBV20-1 TRBD1 once SAQGGMNSGNTIY
13 TRBJ2-5 TRBV25-1 TRBD2 - ASGALGLLQKTQY
13 TRBJ1-3 TRBV7-9 - once ASSPEREGGNTIY
11 TRBJ1-1 TRBV29-1 TRBD1 - SVHGQGSTEAF
12 TRBJ1-1 TRBV3-1 TRBD1 - ASSTSPTGAKAF
13 TRBJ2-7 TRBV7-3 TRBD2 few ASSFASGSPYEQY
12 TRBJ2-1 TRBV5-1 - - ASSFEGAYNEQF
14 TRBJ2-5 TRBV5-1 TRBD2 few ASSLEASGGAETQY
12 TRBJ1-1 TRBV6-1 - - ASSITGTYTAAF
13 TRBJ1-1 TRBV12-3/TRBV12-4 - - AGSLALTGNAEAF